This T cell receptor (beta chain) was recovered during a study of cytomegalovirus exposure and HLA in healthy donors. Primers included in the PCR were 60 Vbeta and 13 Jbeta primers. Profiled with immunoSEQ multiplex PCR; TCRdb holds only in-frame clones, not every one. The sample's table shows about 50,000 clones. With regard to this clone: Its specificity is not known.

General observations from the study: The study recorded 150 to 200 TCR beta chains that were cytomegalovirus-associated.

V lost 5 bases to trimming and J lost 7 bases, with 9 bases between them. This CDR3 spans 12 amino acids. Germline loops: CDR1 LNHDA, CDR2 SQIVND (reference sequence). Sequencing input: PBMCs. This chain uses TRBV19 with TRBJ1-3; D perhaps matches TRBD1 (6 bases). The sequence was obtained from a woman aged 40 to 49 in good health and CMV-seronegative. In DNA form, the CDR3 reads TGTGCCAGTAGTCCCACAGGGAACACCATATATTTT. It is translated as CASSPTGNTIYF.